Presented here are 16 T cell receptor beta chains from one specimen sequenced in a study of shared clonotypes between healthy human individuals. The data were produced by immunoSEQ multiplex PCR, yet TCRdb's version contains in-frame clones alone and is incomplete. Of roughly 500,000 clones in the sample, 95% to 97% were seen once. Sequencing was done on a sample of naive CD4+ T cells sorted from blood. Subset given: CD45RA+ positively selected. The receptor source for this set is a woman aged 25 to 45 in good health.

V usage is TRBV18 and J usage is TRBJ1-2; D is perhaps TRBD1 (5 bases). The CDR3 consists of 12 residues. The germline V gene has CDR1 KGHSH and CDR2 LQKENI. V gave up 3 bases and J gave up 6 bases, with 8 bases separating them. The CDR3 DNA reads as TGTGCCAGCTCACCGTGGGGGGATGGCTACACCTTC. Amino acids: CASSPWGDGYTF.

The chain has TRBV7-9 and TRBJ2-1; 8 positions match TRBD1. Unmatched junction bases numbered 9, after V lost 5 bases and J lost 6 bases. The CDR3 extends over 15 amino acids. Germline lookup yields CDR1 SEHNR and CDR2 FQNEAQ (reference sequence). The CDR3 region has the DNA TGTGCCAGCAGCCCCGGTCGAACAGGGGGCAATGAGCAGTTCTTC. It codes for CASSPGRTGGNEQFF.

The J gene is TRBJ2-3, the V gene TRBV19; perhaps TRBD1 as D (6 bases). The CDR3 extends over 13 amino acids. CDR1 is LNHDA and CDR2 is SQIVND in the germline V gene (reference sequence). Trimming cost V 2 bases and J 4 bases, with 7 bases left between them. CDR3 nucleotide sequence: TGTGCCAGTAGTATACAGGGGTCAGATACGCAGTATTTT. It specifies CASSIQGSDTQYF.

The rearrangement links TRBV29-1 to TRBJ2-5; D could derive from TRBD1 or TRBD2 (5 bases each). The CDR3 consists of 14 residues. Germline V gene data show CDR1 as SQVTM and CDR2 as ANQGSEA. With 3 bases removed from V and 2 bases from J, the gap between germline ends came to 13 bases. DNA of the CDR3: TGCAGCGTTGAGGGGACCCCGGGGCAAGAGACCCAGTACTTC. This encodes CSVEGTPGQETQYF.

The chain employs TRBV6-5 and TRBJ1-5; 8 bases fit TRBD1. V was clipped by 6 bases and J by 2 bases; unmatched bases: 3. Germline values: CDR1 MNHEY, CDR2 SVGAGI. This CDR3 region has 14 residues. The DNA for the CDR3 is TGTGCCAGCAGACAGGGGGACGGCAATCAGCCCCAGCATTTT. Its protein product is CASRQGDGNQPQHF.

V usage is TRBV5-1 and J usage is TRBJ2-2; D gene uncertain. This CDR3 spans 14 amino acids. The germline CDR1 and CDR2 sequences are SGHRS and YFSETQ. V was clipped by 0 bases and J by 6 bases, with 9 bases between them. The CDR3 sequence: CASSLGTQAGELFF. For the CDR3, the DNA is TGCGCCAGCAGCTTGGGGACCCAGGCCGGGGAGCTGTTTTTT.

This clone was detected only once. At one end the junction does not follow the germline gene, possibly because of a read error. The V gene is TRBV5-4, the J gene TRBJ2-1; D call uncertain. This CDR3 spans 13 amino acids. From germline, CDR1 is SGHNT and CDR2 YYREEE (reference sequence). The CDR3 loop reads CASSLDSHNEQFF. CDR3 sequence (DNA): TGTGCCAGCAGCTTGGACTCCCACAATGAGCAGTTCTTC.

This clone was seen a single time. The CDR3 sequence is CASSVPPGASGIYEQYF. The CDR3 DNA sequence: TGCGCCAGCAGTGTACCACCGGGGGCTAGCGGGATTTACGAGCAGTACTTC. The chain recombines TRBV10-2 with TRBJ2-7; 9 nucleotides agree with TRBD2. CDR3 length: 17 amino acids. V lost 4 bases, J lost 4 bases, and 14 bases stayed unmatched. Per the germline V gene, CDR1 is WSHSY and CDR2 is SAAADI.

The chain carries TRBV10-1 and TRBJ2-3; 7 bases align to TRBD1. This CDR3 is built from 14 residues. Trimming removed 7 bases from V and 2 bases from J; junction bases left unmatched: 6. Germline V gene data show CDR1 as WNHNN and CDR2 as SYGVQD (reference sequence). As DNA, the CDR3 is TGCGCCAGCATCCCGACAGGGTCCACAGATACGCAGTATTTT. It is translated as CASIPTGSTDTQYF.

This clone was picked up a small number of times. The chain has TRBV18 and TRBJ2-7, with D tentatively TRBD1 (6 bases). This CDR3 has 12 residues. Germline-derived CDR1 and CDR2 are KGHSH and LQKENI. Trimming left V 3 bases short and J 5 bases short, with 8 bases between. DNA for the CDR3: TGTGCCAGCTCACCCGGGACAAACGAGCAGTACTTC. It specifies CASSPGTNEQYF. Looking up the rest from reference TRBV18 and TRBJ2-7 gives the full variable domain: NAGVMQNPRHLVRRRGQEARLRCSPMKGHSHVYWYRQLPEEGLKFMVYLQKENIIDESGMPKERFSAEFPKEGPSILRIQQVVRGDSAAYFCASSPGTNEQYFGPGTRLTVT.

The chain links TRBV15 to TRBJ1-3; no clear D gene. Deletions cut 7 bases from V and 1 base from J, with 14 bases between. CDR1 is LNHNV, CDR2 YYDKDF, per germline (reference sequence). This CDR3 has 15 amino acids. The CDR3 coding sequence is TGTGCCACCACACCCGGACGGAGATCTGGAAACACCATATATTTT. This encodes CATTPGRRSGNTIYF.

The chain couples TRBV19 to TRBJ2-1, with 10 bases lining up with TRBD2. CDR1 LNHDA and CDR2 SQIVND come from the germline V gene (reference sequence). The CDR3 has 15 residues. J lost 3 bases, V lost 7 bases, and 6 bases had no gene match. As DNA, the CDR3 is TGTGCCAGTACAATGACTAGCGGGCTCTACAATGAGCAGTTCTTC. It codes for CASTMTSGLYNEQFF.

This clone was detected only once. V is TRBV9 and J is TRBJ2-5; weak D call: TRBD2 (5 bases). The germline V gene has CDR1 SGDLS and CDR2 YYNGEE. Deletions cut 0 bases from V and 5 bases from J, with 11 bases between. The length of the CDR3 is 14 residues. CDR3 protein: CASSVAAPGETQYF. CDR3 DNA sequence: TGTGCCAGCAGCGTAGCGGCCCCGGGGGAGACCCAGTACTTC.

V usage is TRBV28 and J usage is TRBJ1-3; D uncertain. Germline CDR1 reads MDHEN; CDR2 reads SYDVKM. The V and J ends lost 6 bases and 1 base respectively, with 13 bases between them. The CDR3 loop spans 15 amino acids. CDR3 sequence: CASSSHPESGNTIYF. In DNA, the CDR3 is TGTGCCAGCAGCTCCCATCCCGAATCTGGAAACACCATATATTTT.

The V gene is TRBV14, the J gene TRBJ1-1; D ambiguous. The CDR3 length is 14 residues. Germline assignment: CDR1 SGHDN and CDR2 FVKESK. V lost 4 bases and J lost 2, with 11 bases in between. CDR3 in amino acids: CASSRLSLNTEAFF. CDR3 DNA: TGTGCCAGCAGCCGCTTGAGTCTTAACACTGAAGCTTTCTTT.

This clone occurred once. The CDR3 protein is CASSLQLAGASDTQYF. CDR3 DNA: TGTGCCAGCAGCTTGCAACTAGCGGGAGCATCAGATACGCAGTATTTT. The chain uses TRBV5-4 and TRBJ2-3, with 11 bases aligning to TRBD2. The germline V gene has CDR1 SGHNT and CDR2 YYREEE (reference sequence). The CDR3 spans 16 residues. The V and J ends lost 1 base and 4 bases, in that order; junction bases with no gene match: 5.